This T cell receptor beta chain was sequenced for a study of T-cell memory formation after mild COVID-19 (dated by TCRdb to the early 2020s). Looking at the study overall: TCR sequence clusters from the two donors were found to be largely donor specific. In a couple of donors, T-cell clones that expanded and contracted after mild COVID-19 were tracked by sequencing TCRalpha and TCRbeta repertoires over time. Two young, previously healthy adult volunteers, one female and one male, were included in the cohort. What the research found in general, with its limitations: Contracting CD4+ clones were located mainly in the CM and EM memory subsets, whereas CD8+ clones were found to be enriched in EMRA. The second-wave clones that peaked on day 37 were not confirmed to be SARS-CoV-2 specific. Only a couple of mild cases were covered in the study, and larger cohorts including severe cases with pre-infection samples were considered necessary. Clones that contracted from day 15 to 85 showed balanced CD4/CD8 phenotypes, whereas a second wave of clones that expanded from day 15 to 37 leaned towards CD4+. The detection of some responding clones in pre-infection memory suggests that pre-existing cross-reactive memory T cells joined the SARS-CoV-2 response.

Taken from cysteine to phenylalanine, the CDR3 has 14 residues. The read is trimmed to its CDR3 DNA, 42 bases read in frame from base 1. V is trimmed back by 8 bases and J by 0 bases, and the junction contains 2 bases that no gene match accounts for. The germline V gene sets CDR1 to ENHRY and CDR2 to SYGVKD. Ficoll-Paque density gradient centrifugation was used to isolate PBMCs. The reads were generated on an Illumina NovaSeq 6000. Using 5'RACE with constant-segment primers, TCRalpha and TCRbeta cDNA libraries were constructed, with sample barcodes and unique molecular identifiers added in the process. Trizol reagent was used to extract RNA from every sample. Libraries were amplified in two PCR steps, with a second sample barcode and Illumina TruSeq adapters added in the second step. The libraries were sequenced on an Illumina NovaSeq using 2 x 150 bp paired-end reads. Processing in the source paper ran as follows. Reads were demultiplexed and collapsed into UMI-guided consensus sequences with migec v1.2.7. Using mixcr v2.1.11, UMI consensuses were aligned to TRA and TRB V and J templates and then assembled into clonotypes. Expanded or contracted clonotypes were those called significant by both edgeR and NoisET, with noise models trained on biological replicates. For edgeR calls, the thresholds were a false discovery rate-adjusted p below 0.01 and a log2 fold-change of 1. As an exploratory analysis of dynamics, max-normalized trajectories of the 1000 most abundant clonotypes were examined by PCA with hierarchical clustering. Separately sequenced CD4+ and CD8+ repertoires were used to assign a CD4 or CD8 phenotype to each responding clone. Using fastp trimming at Q25 and MiXCR clonotype assembly, TCRdb reanalyzed the public sequencing data and kept in-frame beta chains. For every CDR3 protein sequence, its rows merge into one entry that carries the most common genes and DNA. Here the V and J calls rest on TCRdb's processing, not on the authors' analysis. For this sample the table gives about 340,000 distinct CDR3 sequences, of which 13% were detected only once. The leading ten clones occupy about a fifth of the sample.

A few counts support this clonotype. The clone's antigen remains unknown. No qualities accompany the bases; no much larger clone lies one base away. The clonotype was recovered from a man between 18 and 35 years old who had mild COVID-19 (a few samples of this study predate the infection). The sample titles of this study are shuffled in the database, so cell type and time point are left out; the donor was told from shared clones. Material: PBMCs or a T cell subset sorted from them (not recorded which). The chain is encoded by TRBV10-3 joined to TRBJ1-1; 11 nucleotides in the junction match TRBD1. The CDR3 has the sequence CAIGTGGMNTEAFF. The DNA sequence reads TGTGCCATCGGGACAGGGGGGATGAACACTGAAGCTTTCTTT.